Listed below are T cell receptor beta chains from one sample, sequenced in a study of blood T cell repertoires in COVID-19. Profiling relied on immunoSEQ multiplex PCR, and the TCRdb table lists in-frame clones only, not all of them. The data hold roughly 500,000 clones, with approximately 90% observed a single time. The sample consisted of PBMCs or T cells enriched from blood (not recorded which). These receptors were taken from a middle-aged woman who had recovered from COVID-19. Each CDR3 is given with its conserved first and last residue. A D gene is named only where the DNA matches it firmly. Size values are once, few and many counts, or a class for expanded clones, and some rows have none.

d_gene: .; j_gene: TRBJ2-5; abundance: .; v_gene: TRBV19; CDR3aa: CASSIGTQGGTQYF; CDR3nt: TGTGCCAGTAGTATAGGGACTCAAGGGGGGACCCAGTACTTC
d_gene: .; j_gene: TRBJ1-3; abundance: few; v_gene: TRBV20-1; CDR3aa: CSASWALGNTIYF; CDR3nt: TGCAGTGCTAGTTGGGCTCTTGGAAACACCATATATTTT
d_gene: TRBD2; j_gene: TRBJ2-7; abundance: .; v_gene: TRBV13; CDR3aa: CASSSRLATYEQYF; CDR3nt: TGTGCCAGCAGCTCCAGACTAGCGACCTACGAGCAGTACTTC
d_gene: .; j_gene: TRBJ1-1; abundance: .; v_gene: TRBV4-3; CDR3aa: CASSQDWGAGDTEAFF; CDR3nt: TGCGCCAGCAGCCAAGATTGGGGTGCCGGGGACACTGAAGCTTTCTTT
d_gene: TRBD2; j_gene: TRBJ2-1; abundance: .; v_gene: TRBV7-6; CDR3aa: CASRDLGAAGGPFEQFF; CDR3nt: TGTGCCAGCAGGGACTTAGGGGCAGCGGGAGGGCCATTTGAGCAGTTCTTC
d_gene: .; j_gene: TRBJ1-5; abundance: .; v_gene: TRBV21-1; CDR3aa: CASSKGGQGNQPQHF; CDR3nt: TGTGCCAGCAGCAAAGGGGGACAGGGGAATCAGCCCCAGCATTTT
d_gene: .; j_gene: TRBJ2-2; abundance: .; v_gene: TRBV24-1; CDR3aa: CATAPIDSANTGELFF; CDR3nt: TGTGCCACCGCTCCCATTGACAGCGCGAACACCGGGGAGCTGTTTTTT
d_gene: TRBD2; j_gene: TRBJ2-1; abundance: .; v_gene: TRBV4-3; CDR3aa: CASSAGLAANNEQFF; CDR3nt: TGCGCCAGCAGCGCGGGACTAGCGGCCAACAATGAGCAGTTCTTC
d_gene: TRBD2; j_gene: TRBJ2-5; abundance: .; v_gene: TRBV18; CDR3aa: CASSSLAGETQYF; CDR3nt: TGTGCCAGCTCATCACTAGCGGGAGAGACCCAGTACTTC
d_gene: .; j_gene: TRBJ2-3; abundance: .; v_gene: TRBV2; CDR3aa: CASRGGTSTDTQYF; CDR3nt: TGTGCCAGCAGAGGTGGGACTAGCACAGATACGCAGTATTTT
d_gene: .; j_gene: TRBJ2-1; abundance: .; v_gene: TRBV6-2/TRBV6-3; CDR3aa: CASSSASESYNEQFF; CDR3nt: TGTGCCAGCAGTTCGGCTAGCGAATCCTACAATGAGCAGTTCTTC
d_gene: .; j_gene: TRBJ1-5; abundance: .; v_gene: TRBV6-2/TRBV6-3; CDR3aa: CASSYGEGLSNQPQHF; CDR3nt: TGTGCCAGCAGTTACGGGGAGGGCTTAAGCAATCAGCCCCAGCATTTT
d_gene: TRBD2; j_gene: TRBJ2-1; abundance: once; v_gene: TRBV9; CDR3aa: CASTPVVVGLAEDAPFF; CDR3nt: TGTGCCAGCACTCCTGTCGTGGTGGGACTAGCGGAAGATGCCCCGTTCTTC
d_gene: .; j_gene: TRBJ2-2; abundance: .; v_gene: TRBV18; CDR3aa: CASSPRTANTGELFF; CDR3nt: TGTGCCAGCTCACCACGGACAGCAAACACCGGGGAGCTGTTTTTT
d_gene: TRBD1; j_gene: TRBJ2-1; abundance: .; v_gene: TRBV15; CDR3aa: CATSRATGVRAYNEQFF; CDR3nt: TGTGCCACCAGCAGGGCGACAGGGGTTAGGGCCTACAATGAGCAGTTCTTC
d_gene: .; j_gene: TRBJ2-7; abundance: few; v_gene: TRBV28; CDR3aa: CASSFGVEQYF; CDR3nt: TGTGCCAGCAGTTTCGGGGTCGAGCAGTACTTC
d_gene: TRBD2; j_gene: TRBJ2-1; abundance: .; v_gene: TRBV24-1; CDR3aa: CATSDFSSGRLHNEQFF; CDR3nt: TGTGCCACCAGTGATTTCTCTAGCGGGAGATTGCACAATGAGCAGTTCTTC
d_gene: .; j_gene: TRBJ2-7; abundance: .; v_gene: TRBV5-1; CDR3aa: CASTRTLSSYEQYF; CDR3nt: TGCGCCAGCACACGGACTTTGAGCTCCTACGAGCAGTACTTC
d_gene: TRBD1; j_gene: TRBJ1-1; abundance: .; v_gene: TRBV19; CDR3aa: CASSIGQGPTEAFF; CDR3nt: TGTGCCAGTAGTATTGGACAGGGCCCCACTGAAGCTTTCTTT
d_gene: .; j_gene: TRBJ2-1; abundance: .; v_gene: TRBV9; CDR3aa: CASSVDAYSISNEQFF; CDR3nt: TGTGCCAGCAGCGTAGACGCCTATTCTATCTCGAATGAGCAGTTCTTC
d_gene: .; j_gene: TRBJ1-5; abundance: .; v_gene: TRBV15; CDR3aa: CATSRDLRTVGNQPQHF; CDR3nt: TGTGCCACCAGCAGAGATCTAAGGACAGTCGGCAATCAGCCCCAGCATTTT
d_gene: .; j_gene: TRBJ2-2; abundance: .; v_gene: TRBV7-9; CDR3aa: CASSHGDRFRTGELFF; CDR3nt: TGTGCCAGCAGTCATGGAGACAGGTTCCGCACCGGGGAGCTGTTTTTT
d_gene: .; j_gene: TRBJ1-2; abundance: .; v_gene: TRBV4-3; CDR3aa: CASNYVGGGYTF; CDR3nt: TGCGCCAGCAACTATGTGGGGGGTGGCTACACCTTC
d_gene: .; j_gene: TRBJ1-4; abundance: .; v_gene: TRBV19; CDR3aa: CASSLPGGDEKLFF; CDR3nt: TGTGCCAGTAGCCTCCCGGGGGGCGACGAAAAACTGTTTTTT
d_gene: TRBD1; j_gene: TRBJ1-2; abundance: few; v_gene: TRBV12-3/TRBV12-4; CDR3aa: CASSGGQSYGYTF; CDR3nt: TGTGCCAGCAGTGGGGGACAGAGCTATGGCTACACCTTC
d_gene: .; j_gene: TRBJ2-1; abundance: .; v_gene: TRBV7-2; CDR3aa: CASSARDGSSYNEQFF; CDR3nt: TGTGCCAGCAGCGCCCGGGACGGGAGCTCCTACAATGAGCAGTTCTTC
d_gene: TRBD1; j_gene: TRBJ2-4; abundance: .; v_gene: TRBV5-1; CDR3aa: CASSTGQGETKNIQYF; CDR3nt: TGCGCCAGCAGCACCGGACAGGGGGAGACCAAAAACATTCAGTACTTC
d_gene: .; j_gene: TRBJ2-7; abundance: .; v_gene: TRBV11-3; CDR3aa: CASSSRLGSYEQYF; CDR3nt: TGTGCCAGCAGCTCACGACTAGGATCCTACGAGCAGTACTTC
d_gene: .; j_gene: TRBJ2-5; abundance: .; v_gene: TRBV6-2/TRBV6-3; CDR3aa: CASSYTGETQYF; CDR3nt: TGTGCCAGCAGTTATACAGGCGAGACCCAGTACTTC
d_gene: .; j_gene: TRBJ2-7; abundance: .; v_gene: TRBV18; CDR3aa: CASSPRRDSYEQYF; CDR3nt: TGTGCCAGCTCACCGCGGCGGGACTCCTACGAGCAGTACTTC
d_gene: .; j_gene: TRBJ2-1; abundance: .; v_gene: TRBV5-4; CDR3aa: CASSLASRRSSYNEQFF; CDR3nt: TGTGCCAGCAGCTTGGCCTCGCGGCGAAGCTCCTACAATGAGCAGTTCTTC
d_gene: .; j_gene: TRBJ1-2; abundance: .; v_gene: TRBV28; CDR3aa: CASSFPGSYGYTF; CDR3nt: TGTGCCAGCAGTTTCCCCGGGTCCTATGGCTACACCTTC
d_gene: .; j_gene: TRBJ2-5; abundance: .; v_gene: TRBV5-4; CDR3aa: CASSLGGGARPRETQYF; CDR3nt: TGTGCCAGCAGCTTGGGGGGCGGGGCCCGGCCGCGAGAGACCCAGTACTTC
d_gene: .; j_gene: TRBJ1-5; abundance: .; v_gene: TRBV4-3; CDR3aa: CASSQEEGSQPQHF; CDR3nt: TGCGCCAGCAGCCAAGAGGAGGGAAGTCAGCCCCAGCATTTT
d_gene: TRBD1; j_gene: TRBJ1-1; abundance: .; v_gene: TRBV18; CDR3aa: CASSPRIGQGGNTEAFF; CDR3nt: TGTGCCAGCTCACCCCGAATAGGACAGGGGGGGAACACTGAAGCTTTCTTT
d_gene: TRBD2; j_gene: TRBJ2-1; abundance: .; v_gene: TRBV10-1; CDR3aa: CASSLGCGGDNEQFF; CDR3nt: TGCGCCAGCTCTTTGGGTTGCGGGGGAGACAATGAGCAGTTCTTC
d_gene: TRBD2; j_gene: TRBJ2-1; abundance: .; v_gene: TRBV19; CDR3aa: CASSIELAAYNEQFF; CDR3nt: TGTGCCAGTAGTATCGAACTAGCGGCCTACAATGAGCAGTTCTTC
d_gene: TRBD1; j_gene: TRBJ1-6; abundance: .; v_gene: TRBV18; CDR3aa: CASSPPGTGNSPLHF; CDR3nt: TGTGCCAGCTCACCACCCGGGACAGGGAATTCACCCCTCCACTTT
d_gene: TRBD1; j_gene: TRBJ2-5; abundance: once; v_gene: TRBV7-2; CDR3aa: CASSLRTGWGSDQYF; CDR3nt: TGTGCCAGCAGCTTACGGACAGGATGGGGATCCGACCAGTACTTC
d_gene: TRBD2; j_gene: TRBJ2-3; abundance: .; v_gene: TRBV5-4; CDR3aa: CASSLLQRGSTDTQYF; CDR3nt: TGTGCCAGCAGCCTCCTCCAGCGGGGAAGCACAGATACGCAGTATTTT
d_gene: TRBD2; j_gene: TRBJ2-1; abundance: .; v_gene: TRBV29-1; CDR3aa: CSVRGRNYNEQFF; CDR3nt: TGCAGCGTCCGCGGGAGGAACTACAATGAGCAGTTCTTC
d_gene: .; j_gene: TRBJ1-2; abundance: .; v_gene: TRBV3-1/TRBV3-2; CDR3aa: CASSGNETDHGYTF; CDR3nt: TGTGCCAGCAGCGGCAATGAGACAGACCATGGCTACACCTTC
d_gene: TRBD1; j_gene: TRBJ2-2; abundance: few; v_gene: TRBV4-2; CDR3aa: CASSQDKGDRVYGELFF; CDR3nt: TGTGCCAGCAGCCAAGATAAGGGCGACAGGGTGTACGGGGAGCTGTTTTTT
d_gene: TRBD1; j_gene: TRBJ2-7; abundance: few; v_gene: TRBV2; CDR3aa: CASQDRNPYEQYF; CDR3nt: TGTGCCAGTCAGGACAGGAACCCCTACGAGCAGTACTTC
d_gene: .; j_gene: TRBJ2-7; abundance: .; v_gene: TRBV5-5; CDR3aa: CASSLRWALIHEQYF; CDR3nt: TGTGCCAGCAGCTTACGGTGGGCCCTCATCCACGAGCAGTACTTC
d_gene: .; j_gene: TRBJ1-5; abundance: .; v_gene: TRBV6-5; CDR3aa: CASSFTTPNQPQHF; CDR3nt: TGTGCCAGCAGTTTCACAACCCCAAATCAGCCCCAGCATTTT
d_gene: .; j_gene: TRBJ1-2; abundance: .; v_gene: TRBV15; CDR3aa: CATSKGGGYGYTF; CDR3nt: TGTGCCACCAGCAAAGGGGGTGGCTATGGCTACACCTTC
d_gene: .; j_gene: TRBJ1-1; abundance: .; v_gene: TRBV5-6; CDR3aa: CASSLTDRENTEAFF; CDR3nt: TGTGCCAGCAGCTTGACGGACAGAGAGAACACTGAAGCTTTCTTT
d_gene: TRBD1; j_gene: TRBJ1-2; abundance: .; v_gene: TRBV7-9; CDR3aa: CASSLPGTGIYGYTF; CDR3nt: TGTGCCAGCAGCTTACCCGGGACAGGGATCTATGGCTACACCTTC
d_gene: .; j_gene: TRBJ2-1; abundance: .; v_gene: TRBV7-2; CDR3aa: CASSLDDTRDEQFF; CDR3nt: TGTGCCAGCAGCTTAGACGATACCCGGGATGAGCAGTTCTTC
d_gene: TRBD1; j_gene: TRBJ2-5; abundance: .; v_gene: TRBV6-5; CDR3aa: CAGSRDRGVETQYF; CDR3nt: TGTGCCGGGAGCCGGGACAGGGGCGTTGAGACCCAGTACTTC
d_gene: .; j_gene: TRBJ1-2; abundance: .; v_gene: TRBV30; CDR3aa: CAWSVGGGYTF; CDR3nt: TGTGCCTGGAGTGTCGGAGGCGGCTACACCTTC
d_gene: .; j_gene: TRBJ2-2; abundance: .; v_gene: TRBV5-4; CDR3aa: CASSLEQGNTGELFF; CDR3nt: TGTGCCAGCAGCTTGGAACAGGGAAACACCGGGGAGCTGTTTTTT